This is a list of T cell receptor beta chains from one sample in a study of CD4 T cells in relation to SARS-CoV-2 and coronaviruses. The antigens of these receptors remain unknown. Clones were sequenced by immunoSEQ multiplex PCR, and TCRdb holds only the in-frame ones, with some missing. This sample has roughly 24,000 clones; 78% occur once, and the top ten carry 14%. The sequencing input was CD4+ T cells from PBMCs, cultured in vitro. These receptors all come from a human donor in good health. Both conserved end residues are part of each CDR3. Each record gives: CDR3 protein, CDR3 DNA, D gene, clone size, V gene, J gene. A D gene is named only where the DNA matches it firmly. The size field is filled for only some rows; it gives once, few, many or a size class.

CDR3: CASSLGVEGYEQFF
DNA: TGCGCCAGCAGCTTGGGGGTGGAGGGCTATGAGCAGTTCTTC
D: .
size: .
V: TRBV5-1
J: TRBJ2-1

CDR3: CASSARTGYNEQFF
DNA: TGTGCCAGCAGCGCCCGGACTGGGTACAATGAGCAGTTCTTC
D: .
size: .
V: TRBV11-3
J: TRBJ2-1

CDR3: CASSGGEQANEQFF
DNA: TGTGCCAGCAGCGGGGGGGAGCAGGCCAATGAGCAGTTCTTC
D: TRBD2
size: once
V: TRBV5-4
J: TRBJ2-1

CDR3: CASSLVIGETQYF
DNA: TGTGCCAGCAGCTTGGTTATCGGGGAGACCCAGTACTTC
D: .
size: .
V: TRBV5-6
J: TRBJ2-5

CDR3: CASSEFEGRGEGEQFF
DNA: TGTGCCAGCAGTGAATTTGAGGGCAGGGGTGAGGGTGAGCAGTTCTTC
D: .
size: .
V: TRBV25-1
J: TRBJ2-1

CDR3: CASSPGLKETQYF
DNA: TGTGCCAGCTCACCGGGACTCAAAGAGACCCAGTACTTC
D: .
size: .
V: TRBV18
J: TRBJ2-5

CDR3: CASSSGAASGANVLTF
DNA: TGCGCCAGCAGCTCAGGTGCCGCGTCTGGGGCCAACGTCCTGACTTTC
D: .
size: .
V: TRBV5-1
J: TRBJ2-6

CDR3: CASSFGSSGNTIYF
DNA: TGTGCCAGCAGCTTCGGCAGCTCTGGAAACACCATATATTTT
D: .
size: .
V: TRBV5-5
J: TRBJ1-3

CDR3: CASSLEGYAGTGYYGYTF
DNA: TGTGCCAGCAGCTTGGAAGGGTACGCCGGGACAGGGTACTATGGCTACACCTTC
D: TRBD1
size: .
V: TRBV5-6
J: TRBJ1-2

CDR3: CASSLTAGAGQPQHF
DNA: TGCGCCAGCAGCTTGACGGCGGGGGCTGGACAGCCCCAGCATTTT
D: .
size: .
V: TRBV5-1
J: TRBJ1-5

CDR3: CASSGKGLSSLSHEQFF
DNA: TGTGCCAGCAGTGGAAAAGGACTGTCTTCTCTTTCCCATGAGCAGTTCTTC
D: .
size: once
V: TRBV28
J: TRBJ2-1

CDR3: CASSDSRVGNEQFF
DNA: TGTGCCAGCAGTGACTCCAGGGTGGGCAATGAGCAGTTCTTC
D: .
size: .
V: TRBV2
J: TRBJ2-1

CDR3: CASSVSANYGYTF
DNA: TGTGCCAGCAGCGTCTCCGCTAACTATGGCTACACCTTC
D: .
size: .
V: TRBV11-2
J: TRBJ1-2

CDR3: CASSYSKLASETQYF
DNA: TGTGCCAGCAGTTACTCGAAACTAGCCAGCGAGACCCAGTACTTC
D: .
size: .
V: TRBV6-6
J: TRBJ2-5

CDR3: CASQLTDTQYF
DNA: TGTGCCAGCCAATTAACAGATACGCAGTATTTT
D: .
size: .
V: TRBV12-3/TRBV12-4
J: TRBJ2-3

CDR3: CASSAGLVTGELFF
DNA: TGTGCCAGTAGCGCGGGATTGGTTACCGGGGAGCTGTTTTTT
D: .
size: .
V: TRBV19
J: TRBJ2-2

CDR3: CASTKNTEAFF
DNA: TGTGCCAGTACTAAAAACACTGAAGCTTTCTTT
D: .
size: .
V: TRBV9
J: TRBJ1-1

CDR3: CANQGLADSQETQYF
DNA: TGTGCCAACCAAGGACTAGCGGATTCTCAAGAGACCCAGTACTTC
D: .
size: .
V: TRBV21-1
J: TRBJ2-5

CDR3: CASRPQEQPQHF
DNA: TGTGCCAGCAGACCACAAGAGCAGCCCCAGCATTTT
D: .
size: .
V: TRBV6-5
J: TRBJ1-5

CDR3: CAISDGYGNSPLHF
DNA: TGTGCCATCAGTGACGGTTACGGGAATTCACCCCTCCACTTT
D: .
size: .
V: TRBV10-3
J: TRBJ1-6

CDR3: CASSQLVENEKLFF
DNA: TGTGCCAGCAGCCAACTCGTGGAGAATGAAAAACTGTTTTTT
D: .
size: .
V: TRBV3-1/TRBV3-2
J: TRBJ1-4

CDR3: CASLQGVNYGYTF
DNA: TGTGCCAGCCTCCAGGGCGTAAACTATGGCTACACCTTC
D: .
size: few
V: TRBV19
J: TRBJ1-2

CDR3: CAWPEKAQPYEQYF
DNA: TGTGCCTGGCCGGAGAAAGCCCAGCCCTACGAGCAGTACTTC
D: .
size: .
V: TRBV9
J: TRBJ2-7

CDR3: CASSASRTGSGYGYTF
DNA: TGTGCCAGCAGCGCCTCCAGAACAGGGTCGGGCTATGGCTACACCTTC
D: .
size: .
V: TRBV5-4
J: TRBJ1-2

CDR3: CASSSLGVQTNQPQHF
DNA: TGTGCCAGCAGCTCCCTCGGCGTCCAGACCAATCAGCCCCAGCATTTT
D: .
size: .
V: TRBV28
J: TRBJ1-5